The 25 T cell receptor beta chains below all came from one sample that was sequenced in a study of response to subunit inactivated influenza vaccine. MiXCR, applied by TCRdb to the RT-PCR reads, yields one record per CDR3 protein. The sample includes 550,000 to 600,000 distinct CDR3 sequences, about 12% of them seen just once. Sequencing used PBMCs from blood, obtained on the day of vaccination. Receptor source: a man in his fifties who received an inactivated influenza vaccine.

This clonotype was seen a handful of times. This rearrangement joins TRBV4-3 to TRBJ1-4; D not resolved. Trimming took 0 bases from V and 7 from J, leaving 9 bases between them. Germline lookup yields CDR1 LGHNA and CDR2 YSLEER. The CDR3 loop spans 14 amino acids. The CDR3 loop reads CASSQDMGFEKLFF. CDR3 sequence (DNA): TGCGCCAGCAGCCAAGATATGGGGTTTGAAAAACTGTTTTTT.

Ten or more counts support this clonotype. CDR3 loop: CASSSGGGNNNEQFF. The CDR3 coding sequence is TGTGCCAGCAGTTCAGGTGGGGGAAACAACAATGAGCAGTTCTTC. This rearrangement joins TRBV28 to TRBJ2-1, with D perhaps given as TRBD1 or TRBD2 (5 bases each). This CDR3 has 15 amino acids. Looked up from germline, CDR1 is MDHEN and CDR2 is SYDVKM. Trimming shortened V by 4 bases and J by 5 bases, and 15 bases separated the two germline ends.

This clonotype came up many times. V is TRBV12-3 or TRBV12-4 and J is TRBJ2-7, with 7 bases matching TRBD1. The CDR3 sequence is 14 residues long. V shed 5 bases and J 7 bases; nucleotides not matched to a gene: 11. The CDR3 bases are TGTGCCAGCAGTCTGACAGGGAATTTTTATGAGCAGTACTTC. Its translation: CASSLTGNFYEQYF.

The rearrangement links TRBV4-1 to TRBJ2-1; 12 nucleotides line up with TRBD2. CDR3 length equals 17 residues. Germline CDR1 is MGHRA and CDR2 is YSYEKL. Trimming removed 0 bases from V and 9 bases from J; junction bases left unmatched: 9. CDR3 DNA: TGCGCCAGCAGCCAAGATAAGAGGCTAGCGGGGGGGCTTGAGCAGTTCTTC. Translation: CASSQDKRLAGGLEQFF.

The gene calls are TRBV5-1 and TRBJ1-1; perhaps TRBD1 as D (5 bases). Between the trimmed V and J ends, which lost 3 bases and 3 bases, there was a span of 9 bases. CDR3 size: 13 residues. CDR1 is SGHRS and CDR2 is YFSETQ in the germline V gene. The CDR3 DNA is TGCGCCAGCAGCTCGGAGGGGCACACTGAAGCTTTCTTT. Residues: CASSSEGHTEAFF.

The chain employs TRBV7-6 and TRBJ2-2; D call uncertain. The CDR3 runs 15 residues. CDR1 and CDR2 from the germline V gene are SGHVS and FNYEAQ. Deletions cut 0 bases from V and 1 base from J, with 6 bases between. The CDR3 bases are TGTGCCAGCAGCTTAGCTCCGGTGAACACCGGGGAGCTGTTTTTT. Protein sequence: CASSLAPVNTGELFF. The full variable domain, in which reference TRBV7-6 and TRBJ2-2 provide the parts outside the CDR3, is GAGVSQSPRYKVTKRGQDVALRCDPISGHVSLYWYRQALGQGPEFLTYFNYEAQQDKSGLPNDRFSAERPEGSISTLTIQRTEQRDSAMYRCASSLAPVNTGELFFGEGSRLTVL.

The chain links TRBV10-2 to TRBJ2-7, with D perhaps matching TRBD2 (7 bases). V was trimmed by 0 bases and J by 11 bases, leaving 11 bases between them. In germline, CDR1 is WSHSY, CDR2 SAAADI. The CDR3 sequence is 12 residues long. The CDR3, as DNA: TGCGCCAGCAGTGAGTCCCGGGGGGCTGAGTACTTC. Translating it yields CASSESRGAEYF.

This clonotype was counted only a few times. The CDR3: CASSLGQYSGNTIYF. The CDR3 coding sequence is TGCGCCAGCAGCTTGGGACAGTACTCTGGAAACACCATATATTTT. J is TRBJ1-3 and V is TRBV5-1; TRBD1 is a possible D gene (5 bases). The CDR3 runs 15 residues. V was cut by 0 bases and J by 0 bases, with 7 bases left in between. Germline V CDR1 and CDR2: SGHRS, YFSETQ. Based on the CDR3 plus reference TRBV5-1 and TRBJ1-3, the full variable domain is KAGVTQTPRYLIKTRGQQVTLSCSPISGHRSVSWYQQTPGQGLQFLFEYFSETQRNKGNFPGRFSGRQFSNSRSEMNVSTLELGDSALYLCASSLGQYSGNTIYFGEGSWLTVV.

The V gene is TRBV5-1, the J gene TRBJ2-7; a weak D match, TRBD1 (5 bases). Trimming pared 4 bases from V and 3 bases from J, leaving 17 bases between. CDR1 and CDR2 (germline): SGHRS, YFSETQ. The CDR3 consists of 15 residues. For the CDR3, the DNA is TGCGCCAGCAGCCAAGGAGCTGCAGGGATCTACGAGCAGTACTTC. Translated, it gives CASSQGAAGIYEQYF.

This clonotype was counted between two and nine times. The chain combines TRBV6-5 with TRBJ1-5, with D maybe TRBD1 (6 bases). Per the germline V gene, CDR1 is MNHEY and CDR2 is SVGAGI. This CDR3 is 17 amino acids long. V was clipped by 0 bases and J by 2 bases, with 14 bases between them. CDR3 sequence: CASSYSQGWYRNQPQHF. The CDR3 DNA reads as TGTGCCAGCAGTTACTCACAGGGATGGTACCGCAATCAGCCCCAGCATTTT.

The CDR3: CASSQIGGDGRGEAFF. Here the CDR3 DNA reads TGTGCCAGCAGCCAGATCGGGGGCGATGGGCGCGGTGAAGCTTTCTTT. The chain has TRBV14 and TRBJ1-1; possibly TRBD1 for D (6 bases). Germline CDR1 is SGHDN and CDR2 is FVKESK. With 3 bases removed from V and 7 bases from J, the gap between germline ends came to 21 bases. The CDR3 is 16 amino acids.

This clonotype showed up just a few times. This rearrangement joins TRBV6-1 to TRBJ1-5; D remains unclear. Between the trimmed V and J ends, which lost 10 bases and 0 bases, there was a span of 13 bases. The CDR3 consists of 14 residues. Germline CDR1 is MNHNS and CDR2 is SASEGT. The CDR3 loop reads CATKGDYSNQPQHF. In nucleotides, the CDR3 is TGTGCCACTAAGGGAGATTATAGCAATCAGCCCCAGCATTTT.

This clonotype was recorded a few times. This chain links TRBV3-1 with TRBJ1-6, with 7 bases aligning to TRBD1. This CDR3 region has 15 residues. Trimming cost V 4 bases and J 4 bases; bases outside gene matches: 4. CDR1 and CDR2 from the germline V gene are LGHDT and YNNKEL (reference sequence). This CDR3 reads CASSLRDSYNSPLHF. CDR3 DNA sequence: TGTGCCAGCAGCCTCCGGGACAGTTATAATTCACCCCTCCACTTT.

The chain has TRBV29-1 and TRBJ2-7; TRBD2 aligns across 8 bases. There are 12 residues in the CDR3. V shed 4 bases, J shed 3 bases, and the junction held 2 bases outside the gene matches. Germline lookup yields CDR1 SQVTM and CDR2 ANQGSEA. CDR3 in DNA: TGCAGCGTTGGCGGGGGGCTCTACGAGCAGTACTTC. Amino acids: CSVGGGLYEQYF.

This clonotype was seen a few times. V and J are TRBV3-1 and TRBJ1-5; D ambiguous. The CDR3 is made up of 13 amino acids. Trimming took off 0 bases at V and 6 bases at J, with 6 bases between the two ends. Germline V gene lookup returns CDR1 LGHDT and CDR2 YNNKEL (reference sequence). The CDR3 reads CASSQDGVQPQHF. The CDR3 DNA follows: TGTGCCAGCAGCCAAGACGGGGTTCAGCCCCAGCATTTT.

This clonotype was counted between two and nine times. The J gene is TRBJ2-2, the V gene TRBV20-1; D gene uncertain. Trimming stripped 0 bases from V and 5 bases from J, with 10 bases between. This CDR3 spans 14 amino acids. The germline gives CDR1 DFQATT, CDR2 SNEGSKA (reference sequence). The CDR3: CSARDPQRTGELFF. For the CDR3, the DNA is TGCAGTGCTAGAGACCCCCAAAGGACCGGGGAGCTGTTTTTT.

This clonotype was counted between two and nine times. The CDR3 sequence is CASGLAGGQETQYF. The DNA for the CDR3 is TGTGCCAGCGGGCTAGCGGGAGGACAAGAGACCCAGTACTTC. The V gene is TRBV7-2, the J gene TRBJ2-5; 11 positions agree with TRBD2. This CDR3 has 14 amino acids. The J segment lost 2 bases and the V segment lost 8 bases, leaving 4 bases of the junction unmatched. The germline V gene has CDR1 SGHTA and CDR2 FQGNSA.

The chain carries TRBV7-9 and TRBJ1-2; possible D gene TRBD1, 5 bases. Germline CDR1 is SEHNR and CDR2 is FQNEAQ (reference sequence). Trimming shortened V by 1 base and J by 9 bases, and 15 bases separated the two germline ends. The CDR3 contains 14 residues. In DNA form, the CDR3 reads TGTGCCAGCAGCTTAGATAATGGTCGACAGCGCTACACCTTC. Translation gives CASSLDNGRQRYTF.

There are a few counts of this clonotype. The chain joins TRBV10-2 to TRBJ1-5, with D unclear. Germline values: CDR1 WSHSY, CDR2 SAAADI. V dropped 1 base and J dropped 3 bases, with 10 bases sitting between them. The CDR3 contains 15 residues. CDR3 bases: TGCGCCAGCAGTGAGTTTCGAGGTGACAATCAGCCCCAGCATTTT. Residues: CASSEFRGDNQPQHF.

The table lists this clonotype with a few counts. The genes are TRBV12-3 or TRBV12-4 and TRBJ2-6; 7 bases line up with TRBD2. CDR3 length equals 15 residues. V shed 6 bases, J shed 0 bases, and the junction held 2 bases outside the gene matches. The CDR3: CASRWGGSGANVLTF. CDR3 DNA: TGTGCCAGCAGGTGGGGGGGCTCTGGGGCCAACGTCCTGACTTTC.

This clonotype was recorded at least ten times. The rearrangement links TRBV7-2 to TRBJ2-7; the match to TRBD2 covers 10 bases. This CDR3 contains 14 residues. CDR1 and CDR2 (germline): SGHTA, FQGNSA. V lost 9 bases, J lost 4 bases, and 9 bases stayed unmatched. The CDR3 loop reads CASKGTSGKYEQYF. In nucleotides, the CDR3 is TGTGCCAGTAAGGGAACTAGCGGGAAATACGAGCAGTACTTC.

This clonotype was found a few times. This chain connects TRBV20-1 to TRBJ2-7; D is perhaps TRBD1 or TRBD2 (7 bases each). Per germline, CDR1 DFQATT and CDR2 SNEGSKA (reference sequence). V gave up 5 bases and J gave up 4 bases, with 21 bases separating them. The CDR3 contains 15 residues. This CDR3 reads CSAPRADREGYEQYF. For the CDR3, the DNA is TGCAGTGCTCCCAGAGCTGACAGGGAGGGTTACGAGCAGTACTTC.

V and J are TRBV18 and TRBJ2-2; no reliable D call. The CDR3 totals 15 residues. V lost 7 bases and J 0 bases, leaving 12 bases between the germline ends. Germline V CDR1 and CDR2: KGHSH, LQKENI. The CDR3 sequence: CASLLLQSNTGELFF. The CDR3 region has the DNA TGTGCCAGCTTACTGTTGCAGTCGAACACCGGGGAGCTGTTTTTT. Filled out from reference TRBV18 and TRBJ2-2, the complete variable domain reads NAGVMQNPRHLVRRRGQEARLRCSPMKGHSHVYWYRQLPEEGLKFMVYLQKENIIDESGMPKERFSAEFPKEGPSILRIQQVVRGDSAAYFCASLLLQSNTGELFFGEGSRLTVL.

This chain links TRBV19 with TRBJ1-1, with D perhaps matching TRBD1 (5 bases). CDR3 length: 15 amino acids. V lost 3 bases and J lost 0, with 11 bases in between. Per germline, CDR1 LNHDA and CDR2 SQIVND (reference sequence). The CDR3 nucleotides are TGTGCCAGTAGTATCAAGGGACTGATGAACACTGAAGCTTTCTTT. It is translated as CASSIKGLMNTEAFF.

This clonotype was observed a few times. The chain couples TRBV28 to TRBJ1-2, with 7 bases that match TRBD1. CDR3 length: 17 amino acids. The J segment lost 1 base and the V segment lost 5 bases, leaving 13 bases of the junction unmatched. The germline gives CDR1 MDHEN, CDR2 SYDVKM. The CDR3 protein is CASSPTALGTDNYGYTF. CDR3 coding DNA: TGTGCCAGCAGTCCAACGGCCTTAGGGACAGATAACTATGGCTACACCTTC.